The 15 T cell receptor beta chains in this list originate from one sample, sequenced in a study of early T cells in non-severe SARS-CoV-2 infection. Each CDR3 protein is one row after TCRdb ran MiXCR on the 5' RACE reads. Seen here are some 82,000 distinct CDR3 sequences, over 10% observed once, and the top ten hold under 3%. Material for sequencing was whole blood. The source of these receptors is an adult who was a healthcare worker with PCR-confirmed SARS-CoV-2 infection or an uninfected control (not recorded which).

This clonotype was observed a handful of times. The rearrangement links TRBV7-2 to TRBJ2-4; D not resolved. The length of the CDR3 is 13 residues. V lost 6 bases, J lost 9 bases, and 15 bases lay in between. CDR1 is SGHTA, CDR2 FQGNSA, per germline. The CDR3 DNA sequence: TGTGCCAGCAGGGCTCCAGGCGTCGGCATTCAGTACTTC. The encoded protein is CASRAPGVGIQYF.

This clonotype was counted many times. The rearrangement links TRBV6-5 to TRBJ1-1; the D is unclear. The CDR3 loop spans 15 amino acids. The V gene lost 2 bases and the J gene lost 1 base, with 11 bases spanning the gap. The germline gives CDR1 MNHEY, CDR2 SVGAGI. The CDR3 nucleotides are TGTGCCAGCAGTTACGTAGTTATCCGGAACACTGAAGCTTTCTTT. Translation gives CASSYVVIRNTEAFF.

The chain carries TRBV29-1 and TRBJ2-3; D not resolved. Trimming pared 4 bases from V and 2 bases from J, leaving 10 bases between. The CDR3 contains 13 residues. Germline V gives CDR1 SQVTM, CDR2 ANQGSEA. CDR3 loop: CSVASLHTDTQYF. DNA for the CDR3: TGCAGCGTTGCATCACTCCACACAGATACGCAGTATTTT.

This clonotype showed up many times. The CDR3: CASSWGQGSYEQYF. Here the CDR3 DNA reads TGTGCCAGCAGCTGGGGACAGGGCTCCTACGAGCAGTACTTC. V gene TRBV3-1 combines with J gene TRBJ2-7; 9 bases are a match to TRBD1. With V trimmed by 5 bases and J by 0 bases, 2 bases remained unmatched. Germline CDR1 and CDR2: LGHDT and YNNKEL (reference sequence). This CDR3 has 14 amino acids.

Ten or more counts support this clonotype. This chain uses TRBV7-2 with TRBJ2-2, with no clear D. Trimming removed 5 bases at V and 7 bases at J, with 11 bases between. This CDR3 spans 13 amino acids. CDR1 is SGHTA, CDR2 FQGNSA, per germline. The CDR3 DNA follows: TGTGCCAGCAGCCTCCTGTATAACGGGGAGCTGTTTTTT. It is translated as CASSLLYNGELFF.

The CDR3 sequence: CASSEWGADTQYF. For the CDR3, the DNA is TGTGCCAGCAGTGAGTGGGGAGCAGATACGCAGTATTTT. The J gene is TRBJ2-3, the V gene TRBV2, with D possibly being TRBD2 (5 bases). The length of the CDR3 is 13 residues. Germline CDR1 and CDR2: SNHLY and FYNNEI. The ends were cut back, 3 bases at V and 4 bases at J, with 8 bases in the middle.

V usage is TRBV30 and J usage is TRBJ2-5, with 8 nucleotides matching TRBD2. CDR1 is GTSNPN and CDR2 is SVGIG in the germline V gene (reference sequence). CDR3 length: 14 residues. V lost 0 bases, J lost 3 bases, and 3 bases stayed unmatched. Written as DNA, the CDR3 is TGTGCCTGGAGTGTAGCGGGGGTGAAAGAGACCCAGTACTTC. Its protein product is CAWSVAGVKETQYF.

The rearrangement joins TRBV2 to TRBJ1-2; TRBD1 matches at 7 bases. CDR3 length equals 15 residues. V was clipped by 0 bases and J by 4 bases; unmatched bases: 5. Germline CDR1 reads SNHLY; CDR2 reads FYNNEI. The CDR3 reads CASSEALDRAYGYTF. DNA for the CDR3: TGTGCCAGCAGTGAAGCCCTCGACAGGGCCTATGGCTACACCTTC.

This clonotype has at least ten counts. V usage is TRBV11-3 and J usage is TRBJ1-4, with 9 bases aligning to TRBD1. CDR1 and CDR2 from the germline V gene are SGHNT and YENEEA. Trimming cost V 4 bases and J 5 bases; bases outside gene matches: 5. This CDR3 region has 15 residues. DNA of the CDR3: TGTGCCAGCAGCTCGGACAGGGGCCCGAATGAAAAACTGTTTTTT. Residues: CASSSDRGPNEKLFF.

This chain links TRBV9 with TRBJ2-7; D perhaps matches TRBD1 (6 bases). CDR3 length equals 14 residues. V lost 4 bases and J lost 6, with 17 bases in between. Germline CDR1 and CDR2: SGDLS and YYNGEE. The CDR3, as DNA: TGTGCCAGCAGCCTTAGACTCAGGGGTACCGAGCAGTACTTC. Protein sequence: CASSLRLRGTEQYF.

This clonotype was observed at least ten times. This chain connects TRBV27 to TRBJ2-7, with 7 nucleotides matching TRBD1. Trimming took 7 bases from V and 6 from J; bases not matched to a gene: 12. CDR1 is MNHEY and CDR2 is SMNVEV in the germline V gene (reference sequence). This CDR3 comprises 14 residues. The CDR3 nucleotides are TGTGCCAGCAAGACAGGGCTGTTCGACCCCGAGCAGTACTTC. Residues: CASKTGLFDPEQYF.

The chain carries TRBV9 and TRBJ2-7, with D uncertain. The CDR3 totals 14 residues. Germline CDR1 reads SGDLS; CDR2 reads YYNGEE. Trimming took off 0 bases at V and 0 bases at J, with 7 bases between the two ends. The CDR3 spells CASSVGTISYEQYF. The CDR3 bases are TGTGCCAGCAGCGTAGGTACGATCTCCTACGAGCAGTACTTC.

This clonotype was counted many times. The chain links TRBV20-1 to TRBJ2-1; 8 bases fit TRBD2. V was pared by 0 bases and J by 4 bases, with 5 bases of the junction left unmatched. Germline V gene data show CDR1 as DFQATT and CDR2 as SNEGSKA (reference sequence). The CDR3 totals 15 residues. The CDR3 here is CSAREYPSGYNEQFF. The CDR3 nucleotides are TGCAGTGCTAGAGAATACCCTAGCGGGTACAATGAGCAGTTCTTC.

The chain carries TRBV5-1 and TRBJ1-1; D is unclear. The germline V gene has CDR1 SGHRS and CDR2 YFSETQ. With 0 bases removed from V and 3 bases from J, the gap between germline ends came to 9 bases. This CDR3 contains 14 residues. The CDR3 nucleotides read TGCGCCAGCAGCTTGGAATTAGGGTACACTGAAGCTTTCTTT. Residues: CASSLELGYTEAFF.

This clonotype was picked up a small number of times. The rearrangement links TRBV11-3 to TRBJ2-3, with D unresolved. The CDR3 has 11 residues. Trimming cost V 0 bases and J 5 bases, with 0 bases left between them. CDR1 SGHNT and CDR2 YENEEA come from the germline V gene. CDR3 nucleotide sequence: TGTGCCAGCAGCTTAGAAGATACGCAGTATTTT. This translates into CASSLEDTQYF.